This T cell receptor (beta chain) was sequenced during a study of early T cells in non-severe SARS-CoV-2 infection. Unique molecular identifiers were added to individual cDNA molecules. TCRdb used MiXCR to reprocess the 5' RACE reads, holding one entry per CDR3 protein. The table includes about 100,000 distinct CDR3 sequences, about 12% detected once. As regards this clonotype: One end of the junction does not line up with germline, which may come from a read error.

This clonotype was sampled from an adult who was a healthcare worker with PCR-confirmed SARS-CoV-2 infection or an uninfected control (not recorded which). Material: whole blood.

CDR3 amino acids: CASSRRAGGELFF. The CDR3 bases are TGTGCTAGCAGCCGGAGGGCGGGCGGGGAGCTGTTTTTT. This chain joins TRBV7-7 and TRBJ2-2; TRBD2 might be the D (6 bases). This CDR3 region has 13 residues. Per the germline V gene, CDR1 is SSHAT and CDR2 is FNYEAQ (reference sequence).